One and the same sample provided the 28 T cell receptor beta chains below, sequenced in a study of OX40 agonist ivuxolimab in advanced cancers. Repertoires were generated with immunoSEQ multiplex PCR, while TCRdb's copy carries only in-frame clones and drops some. The table has 30,000 or so clones, 80% seen once. The source material was CD4+ or CD8+ T cells sorted from blood, sampled in a trial of the OX40 agonist ivuxolimab. The receptors stem from an adult with an advanced solid tumor such as melanoma, head and neck, liver or kidney cancer.

DNA of the CDR3: TGTGCCAGCAGCGTATCGGACGCGGGGGTAATCCAAGAGACCCAGTACTTC. Its protein is CASSVSDAGVIQETQYF. The genes are TRBV9 and TRBJ2-5, with 7 bases matching TRBD2. The CDR3 covers 17 residues. V shed 1 base and J 1 base; nucleotides not matched to a gene: 10. The V gene's germline CDR1 is SGDLS and CDR2 YYNGEE. Supplemented by reference TRBV9 and TRBJ2-5, the full variable domain reads DSGVTQTPKHLITATGQRVTLRCSPRSGDLSVYWYQQSLDQGLQFLIQYYNGEERAKGNILERFSAQQFPDLHSELNLSSLELGDSALYFCASSVSDAGVIQETQYFGPGTRLLVL.

This clone is classed as medium-sized. This chain joins TRBV2 and TRBJ2-5; D unclear. Germline V gene sequence: CDR1 SNHLY, CDR2 FYNNEI. The V and J ends lost 6 bases and 1 base respectively, with 24 bases between them. The CDR3 contains 18 residues. The CDR3 region is CASRGFGPNRSPQETQYF. In nucleotides, the CDR3 is TGTGCCAGCAGGGGATTTGGGCCCAACCGCAGCCCCCAAGAGACCCAGTACTTC.

This clone was seen more than once but under ten times. This chain joins TRBV11-2 and TRBJ2-2; D might be TRBD2 (6 bases). The CDR3 contains 17 residues. Germline V gene lookup returns CDR1 SGHAT and CDR2 FQNNGV. V was clipped by 1 base and J by 2 bases, with 14 bases between them. CDR3 sequence reads: CASSLGVNGGNTGELFF. The CDR3, as DNA: TGTGCCAGCAGCTTAGGGGTGAACGGGGGAAACACCGGGGAGCTGTTTTTT.

The gene calls are TRBV4-3 and TRBJ1-2, with D uncertain. V was trimmed by 3 bases and J by 3 bases, leaving 17 bases between them. There are 16 residues in the CDR3. Germline-derived CDR1 and CDR2 are LGHNA and YSLEER. The CDR3 reads CASSQADKSLYYGYTF. For the CDR3, the DNA is TGCGCCAGCAGCCAGGCCGATAAATCGTTGTACTATGGCTACACCTTC.

This rearrangement joins TRBV7-2 to TRBJ1-1; D perhaps matches TRBD1 (6 bases). CDR1 SGHTA and CDR2 FQGNSA come from the germline V gene. Trimming removed 7 bases from V and 1 base from J, with 10 bases in between. The CDR3 contains 13 residues. The CDR3, as DNA: TGTGCCAGCATGGACAGTTGGAACACTGAAGCTTTCTTT. Its translation is CASMDSWNTEAFF.

The rearrangement links TRBV27 to TRBJ2-3; 10 nucleotides align to TRBD2. Trimming removed 3 bases from V and 2 bases from J; junction bases left unmatched: 8. In germline, CDR1 is MNHEY, CDR2 SMNVEV (reference sequence). The CDR3 is made up of 17 amino acids. The CDR3 DNA reads as TGTGCCAGCAGTTTGGGGGCTAGCGGGGGTACCACAGATACGCAGTATTTT. Its protein product is CASSLGASGGTTDTQYF.

This chain links TRBV6-6 with TRBJ2-1; possible D gene TRBD2, 6 bases. Germline V gives CDR1 MNHNY, CDR2 SVGAGI (reference sequence). The CDR3 spans 16 residues. The V and J ends lost 5 bases and 3 bases respectively, with 17 bases between them. CDR3 nucleotides: TGTGCCAGCAGTCCTCAAACTAGCACCCTCTACAATGAGCAGTTCTTC. This codes for CASSPQTSTLYNEQFF.

The V gene is TRBV11-2, the J gene TRBJ2-1; D might be TRBD1 (5 bases). The CDR3 covers 14 residues. The germline gives CDR1 SGHAT, CDR2 FQNNGV. V lost 5 bases and J 3 bases, leaving 11 bases between the germline ends. In DNA form, the CDR3 reads TGTGCCAGCAGCCCGCCGGACAACTACAATGAGCAGTTCTTC. The encoded protein is CASSPPDNYNEQFF.

The V and J genes are TRBV6-6 and TRBJ2-7; 9 bases line up with TRBD1. Trimming removed 6 bases from V and 3 bases from J; junction bases left unmatched: 6. This CDR3 contains 14 residues. The germline gives CDR1 MNHNY, CDR2 SVGAGI (reference sequence). The CDR3 sequence is CASSPGTGIYEQYF. DNA of the CDR3: TGTGCCAGCAGCCCCGGGACAGGGATCTACGAGCAGTACTTC.

This chain uses TRBV7-8 with TRBJ2-5; D is uncertain. Trimming removed 5 bases at V and 1 base at J, with 17 bases between. The length of the CDR3 is 16 residues. CDR1 SGHVS and CDR2 FQNEAQ come from the germline V gene. CDR3 DNA: TGTGCCAGCAGCAAAGGCCCCCCCGGGTCCCAAGAGACCCAGTACTTC. Translated: CASSKGPPGSQETQYF.

This clone was seen only a few times. The rearrangement uses TRBV30 and TRBJ2-2; 7 bases are a match to TRBD2. The CDR3 extends over 16 amino acids. Unmatched junction bases numbered 17, after V lost 5 bases and J lost 8 bases. CDR1 is GTSNPN, CDR2 SVGIG, per germline (reference sequence). This CDR3 reads CAWGPGPASGIGELFF. CDR3 DNA sequence: TGTGCCTGGGGACCTGGGCCCGCTAGCGGTATAGGGGAGCTGTTTTTT.

This rearrangement joins TRBV5-8 to TRBJ2-7; 13 bases align to TRBD2. V lost 0 bases and J lost 5; bases outside the gene matches: 5. Germline CDR1 reads SGHTS; CDR2 reads YDEGEE. This CDR3 is 16 amino acids long. Here the CDR3 DNA reads TGTGCCAGCAGCTTGGGGGGACTAGCGGGGACGGACGAGCAGTACTTC. This translates into CASSLGGLAGTDEQYF. The whole variable domain, remainder taken from reference TRBV5-8 and TRBJ2-7, is EAGVTQSPTHLIKTRGQQATLRCSPISGHTSVYWYQQALGLGLQFLLWYDEGEERNRGNFPPRFSGRQFPNYSSELNVNALELEDSALYLCASSLGGLAGTDEQYFGPGTRLTVT.

In the case of this clone: The same CDR3 can be traced to other DNA sequences in this sample. The rearrangement uses TRBV9 and TRBJ2-7; 8 bases map to TRBD2. The CDR3 runs 15 residues. Germline V CDR1 and CDR2: SGDLS, YYNGEE. V dropped 0 bases and J dropped 6; count of bases not matched to a gene: 8. CDR3 in amino acids: CASSVEGAGGGEQYF. DNA for the CDR3: TGTGCCAGCAGCGTAGAAGGTGCGGGGGGAGGCGAGCAGTACTTC.

The chain links TRBV6-5 to TRBJ1-5, with a weak D call TRBD1 (5 bases). CDR3 length: 14 residues. Trimming stripped 2 bases from V and 7 bases from J, with 12 bases between. Looked up from germline, CDR1 is MNHEY and CDR2 is SVGAGI. This chain's CDR3 is CASSYGQGDQPQHF. CDR3 bases: TGTGCCAGCAGTTACGGGCAGGGAGACCAGCCCCAGCATTTT.

The V call is TRBV7-2, the J call TRBJ1-1, with D possibly TRBD1 on 5 matching bases. The germline V and J ends were trimmed by 8 bases and 5 bases, with 15 bases remaining between them. Per the germline V gene, CDR1 is SGHTA and CDR2 is FQGNSA. The CDR3 has 13 residues. CDR3 region: CASHLGRGTEAFF. The CDR3 DNA sequence: TGTGCCAGCCACCTTGGGAGGGGAACTGAAGCTTTCTTT.

The chain couples TRBV25-1 to TRBJ2-7; 7 nucleotides align to TRBD1. Trimming took 5 bases from V and 2 from J; bases not matched to a gene: 9. Germline-derived CDR1 and CDR2 are MGHDK and SYGVNS. The CDR3 is 15 amino acids. The CDR3 sequence is CASSSWTGSTYEQYF. As DNA, the CDR3 is TGTGCCAGCAGTTCCTGGACAGGCAGCACCTACGAGCAGTACTTC.

In this sample, this clone turned up once. The chain has TRBV6-5 and TRBJ1-5; D is unresolved. V was trimmed by 6 bases and J by 4 bases, leaving 10 bases between them. Germline V lookup: CDR1 MNHEY, CDR2 SVGAGI. The CDR3 totals 13 residues. As DNA, the CDR3 is TGTGCCAGCAGACCGACGAGAAATCAGCCCCAGCATTTT. Amino acids: CASRPTRNQPQHF.

The rearrangement joins TRBV28 to TRBJ2-7; unclear D gene. V dropped 3 bases and J dropped 0 bases, with 18 bases sitting between them. The germline gives CDR1 MDHEN, CDR2 SYDVKM. The CDR3 is made up of 17 amino acids. The CDR3 bases are TGTGCCAGCAGTTTGTTTATTGGCAGTGCGAGCTCCTACGAGCAGTACTTC. This translates into CASSLFIGSASSYEQYF.

The gene calls are TRBV4-3 and TRBJ1-2, with D hard to call. CDR1 and CDR2 (germline): LGHNA, YSLEER. The CDR3 is 15 residues long. Trimming removed 0 bases from V and 5 bases from J, with 13 bases in between. The CDR3 bases are TGCGCCAGCAGCCAAGAGGGGAGCAGGCCATATGGCTACACCTTC. Translation: CASSQEGSRPYGYTF.

This chain uses TRBV2 with TRBJ2-7; 8 nucleotides match TRBD1. This CDR3 has 13 amino acids. Germline CDR1 and CDR2: SNHLY and FYNNEI. V lost 4 bases to trimming and J lost 3 bases; unmatched junction nucleotides: 2. DNA for the CDR3: TGTGCCAGCAGTGGCGGACAGGGCTACGAGCAGTACTTC. This sequence encodes CASSGGQGYEQYF.

J is TRBJ1-5 and V is TRBV27; D gene unclear. The CDR3 length is 14 residues. Germline CDR1 reads MNHEY; CDR2 reads SMNVEV (reference sequence). The V end was cut by 6 bases, the J end by 3 bases, with 12 bases between. The CDR3 DNA follows: TGTGCCAGCAGCCCAGGAGAGTTCAATCAGCCCCAGCATTTT. Translated, it gives CASSPGEFNQPQHF.

The chain is built from TRBV4-1 and TRBJ2-3, with 8 positions matching TRBD1. V lost 4 bases and J lost 4; bases outside the gene matches: 10. The CDR3 sequence is 16 residues long. Germline V lookup: CDR1 MGHRA, CDR2 YSYEKL. The CDR3 DNA reads as TGCGCCAGCAGCCGTAAAGGGACAGGAGGCGCAGATACGCAGTATTTT. Translation: CASSRKGTGGADTQYF.

The CDR3 region is CASNPRGFQETQYF. CDR3 nucleotides: TGTGCCAGCAACCCGCGGGGATTCCAAGAGACCCAGTACTTC. The chain joins TRBV9 to TRBJ2-5; D might be TRBD2 (6 bases). Germline CDR1 SGDLS, CDR2 YYNGEE. This CDR3 comprises 14 residues. V dropped 6 bases and J dropped 1 base, with 13 bases sitting between them.

The chain employs TRBV6-6 and TRBJ1-2; possible D gene TRBD1, 5 bases. With 10 bases removed from V and 3 bases from J, the gap between germline ends came to 12 bases. This CDR3 has 12 residues. Germline values: CDR1 MNHNY, CDR2 SVGAGI (reference sequence). CDR3 nucleotides: TGTGCCACCGGGACCTTAGACTATGGCTACACCTTC. Protein sequence: CATGTLDYGYTF.

The chain links TRBV18 to TRBJ2-5; D gene unclear. In germline, CDR1 is KGHSH, CDR2 LQKENI. The CDR3 sequence is 13 residues long. Trimming shortened V by 4 bases and J by 4 bases, and 10 bases separated the two germline ends. This CDR3 is CASSHPDLETQYF. CDR3 DNA: TGTGCCAGCTCACACCCAGACCTAGAGACCCAGTACTTC.

V and J are TRBV4-3 and TRBJ2-6; D is ambiguous. The CDR3 has 17 amino acids. Germline loops: CDR1 LGHNA, CDR2 YSLEER. The ends were cut back, 0 bases at V and 0 bases at J, with 9 bases in the middle. The CDR3 DNA is TGCGCCAGCAGCCAAGATCCTGCCAACTCTGGGGCCAACGTCCTGACTTTC. It codes for CASSQDPANSGANVLTF.

This clone was seen only a few times. The chain links TRBV25-1 to TRBJ2-5, with D tentatively TRBD1 (5 bases). Germline loops: CDR1 MGHDK, CDR2 SYGVNS. This CDR3 comprises 14 residues. V was pared by 8 bases and J by 5 bases, with 18 bases between. The CDR3 DNA sequence: TGTGCCAGCCCTAGGACAACTAAAAGGGAGACCCAGTACTTC. Translated, it gives CASPRTTKRETQYF.

V usage is TRBV6-5 and J usage is TRBJ2-7; 9 bases line up with TRBD1. Germline V lookup: CDR1 MNHEY, CDR2 SVGAGI. The CDR3 contains 15 residues. V lost 6 bases to trimming and J lost 3 bases; unmatched junction nucleotides: 9. The CDR3 here is CASRPGTGNYYEQYF. In DNA form, the CDR3 reads TGTGCCAGCAGGCCCGGGACAGGGAATTACTACGAGCAGTACTTC.